A selection of T cell receptor beta chains follows, all from one sample in a study of molecular identifiers for immune sequencing clone quantification. TCRdb reprocessed the PCR reads with MiXCR, giving one entry per CDR3 protein. The sample holds 250,000 to 400,000 distinct CDR3 sequences, about a fifth seen once. Input material: naive CD8+ T cells from blood, with Jurkat cell RNA spiked in. The receptor source for this set is a human donor in good health. Some libraries in this study had Jurkat cell RNA spiked in. Each CDR3 is given with its conserved first and last residue. The D gene is left open where the match is weak. Only some rows state a clone size, as once, few, many or a class for expanded clones.

J	V	size	D	CDR3	DNA
TRBJ1-5	TRBV7-9	many	.	CASSLGEQGAQPQHF	TGTGCCAGCAGCTTAGGTGAACAGGGTGCTCAGCCCCAGCATTTT
TRBJ1-1	TRBV7-9	few	.	CASSPPSVYLLEAFF	TGTGCCAGCAGCCCCCCTTCAGTATACCTCCTTGAAGCTTTCTTT
TRBJ2-7	TRBV29-1	many	.	CSVVLGQWEQYF	TGCAGCGTTGTCCTGGGTCAGTGGGAGCAGTACTTC
TRBJ1-5	TRBV4-1	.	.	CASSQGGLGNQPQHF	TGCGCCAGCAGCCAAGGAGGGCTGGGCAATCAGCCCCAGCATTTT
TRBJ2-7	TRBV20-1	many	TRBD1	CSVRSRQGGNEQYF	TGCAGTGTTCGGAGCAGACAGGGTGGCAACGAGCAGTACTTC
TRBJ2-5	TRBV12-5	.	.	CASAQSPGETQYF	TGTGCTAGTGCCCAATCCCCCGGTGAGACCCAGTACTTC
TRBJ1-5	TRBV28	few	.	CASSVGASRVSRNQPQHF	TGTGCCAGCAGTGTGGGGGCATCACGGGTTTCTCGCAATCAGCCCCAGCATTTT
TRBJ2-1	TRBV19	many	TRBD1	CASNYLGQGAYNEQFF	TGTGCCAGTAACTACCTAGGACAGGGTGCTTACAATGAGCAGTTCTTC
TRBJ2-7	TRBV12-3/TRBV12-4	many	.	CASSPGQTPSYEQYF	TGTGCCAGCAGTCCGGGACAAACACCCTCCTACGAGCAGTACTTC
TRBJ2-7	TRBV5-4	many	TRBD2	CASSLAPSGGYEQYF	TGTGCCAGCAGCTTGGCGCCTAGCGGGGGCTACGAGCAGTACTTC
TRBJ1-3	TRBV30	many	.	CAWDEHPGNTIYF	TGTGCCTGGGATGAGCATCCTGGAAACACCATATATTTT
TRBJ2-1	TRBV9	.	.	CASSVEYEGYLNEQFF	TGTGCCAGCAGCGTAGAATACGAGGGATATTTGAATGAGCAGTTCTTC
TRBJ1-2	TRBV29-1	many	.	CSTRTAYGYTF	TGCAGCACCAGGACAGCCTATGGCTACACCTTC
TRBJ2-5	TRBV30	many	.	CAWSSGTHYF	TGTGCCTGGAGTTCCGGGACTCATTACTTC
TRBJ1-2	TRBV11-1	many	.	CASSPSMGRIYGYTF	TGTGCCAGCAGCCCATCCATGGGACGAATCTATGGCTACACCTTC
TRBJ2-3	TRBV7-2	many	.	CASSLRSLEDTQYF	TGTGCCAGCAGCCTCCGGAGCCTTGAAGATACGCAGTATTTT
TRBJ2-5	TRBV7-9	many	.	CASSLTSSDLRGETQYF	TGTGCCAGCAGCTTAACTAGCTCAGACCTGAGAGGAGAGACCCAGTACTTC
TRBJ1-4	TRBV7-8	.	.	CASSLTQSGTNEKLFF	TGTGCCAGCAGCTTAACCCAAAGCGGAACTAATGAAAAACTGTTTTTT
TRBJ1-2	TRBV30	many	TRBD1	CAWSGQGNYGYTF	TGTGCCTGGAGTGGACAGGGGAACTATGGCTACACCTTC
TRBJ2-1	TRBV6-5	many	TRBD1	CASSYPGRGQIEQFF	TGTGCCAGCAGTTATCCGGGAAGGGGGCAGATTGAGCAGTTCTTC
TRBJ1-4	TRBV24-1	.	.	CATSDSTLGGLFF	TGTGCCACCAGTGACAGCACATTAGGAGGACTGTTTTTT
TRBJ2-3	TRBV15	many	.	CATSTEWDTQYF	TGTGCCACCAGCACAGAATGGGATACGCAGTATTTT
TRBJ2-2	TRBV6-5	many	.	CASSYTTGITGELFF	TGTGCCAGCAGTTACACAACAGGGATTACCGGGGAGCTGTTTTTT
TRBJ2-7	TRBV7-9	.	.	CASSSSHAEGYF	TGTGCCAGCAGCTCCTCCCACGCCGAGGGGTACTTC
TRBJ2-7	TRBV28	.	TRBD2	CASRTSGSELYEQYF	TGTGCCAGCAGAACTAGCGGGAGTGAACTCTACGAGCAGTACTTC
TRBJ2-7	TRBV4-3	.	TRBD1	CAGSQDRGRGTYEQYF	TGCGCCGGCAGCCAAGATAGGGGCAGGGGGACGTACGAGCAGTACTTC
TRBJ1-4	TRBV4-3	few	.	CASSQDRDGDREKLFF	TGCGCCAGCAGCCAAGATAGGGACGGGGATCGTGAAAAACTGTTTTTT
TRBJ2-3	TRBV7-9	few	.	CASSPSPGAARDTQYF	TGTGCCAGCAGCCCCTCCCCCGGGGCCGCAAGGGATACGCAGTATTTT
TRBJ2-7	TRBV20-1	few	.	CSAGATGYEQYF	TGCAGTGCCGGGGCTACCGGCTACGAGCAGTACTTC
TRBJ2-7	TRBV12-3/TRBV12-4	.	.	CASGHRIYEQYF	TGTGCCAGCGGACACAGAATCTACGAGCAGTACTTC
TRBJ1-1	TRBV2	many	.	CASRSGVGGTEAFF	TGTGCCAGCAGGTCAGGGGTAGGAGGCACTGAAGCTTTCTTT
TRBJ2-7	TRBV20-1	many	.	CSARLAVSSYEQYF	TGCAGTGCTAGGTTGGCGGTGAGCTCCTACGAGCAGTACTTC
TRBJ2-3	TRBV4-1	many	TRBD1	CASSQQQGDTQYF	TGCGCCAGCAGCCAACAACAGGGGGATACGCAGTATTTT
TRBJ2-7	TRBV4-3	many	.	CASSQDRTGGYYEQYF	TGCGCCAGCAGCCAAGATAGGACAGGAGGGTACTACGAGCAGTACTTC
TRBJ2-3	TRBV7-9	many	TRBD2	CASSPLLAGEFTDTQYF	TGTGCCAGCAGCCCACTACTAGCGGGGGAATTCACAGATACGCAGTATTTT
TRBJ2-1	TRBV6-6	few	.	CASSYGGGDEQFF	TGTGCCAGCAGTTACGGAGGGGGGGATGAGCAGTTCTTC
TRBJ2-7	TRBV20-1	few	.	CSAEGVGIYEQYF	TGCAGTGCTGAGGGGGTCGGGATCTACGAGCAGTACTTC
TRBJ2-3	TRBV28	many	.	CASSFLLGALGSDTQYF	TGTGCCAGCAGTTTTCTACTCGGGGCCCTAGGCTCAGATACGCAGTATTTT
TRBJ2-2	TRBV25-1	many	TRBD2	CASSELAGVAGELFF	TGTGCCAGCAGTGAACTAGCGGGAGTTGCCGGGGAGCTGTTTTTT
TRBJ2-7	TRBV19	few	.	CASSIGGREAYEQYF	TGTGCCAGTAGTATTGGGGGCAGAGAAGCCTACGAGCAGTACTTC
TRBJ1-5	TRBV27	few	.	CAAGGGAINQPQHF	TGTGCCGCCGGAGGGGGGGCCATTAATCAGCCCCAGCATTTT
TRBJ1-5	TRBV27	many	.	CASSPTEPEPQHF	TGTGCCAGCAGTCCGACAGAACCCGAGCCCCAGCATTTT
TRBJ2-3	TRBV27	.	.	CASSLLADAQYF	TGTGCCAGCAGTTTATTGGCAGATGCGCAGTATTTT
TRBJ2-1	TRBV24-1	many	.	CATSDYSYNEQFF	TGTGCCACCAGTGATTATAGTTACAATGAGCAGTTCTTC
TRBJ2-7	TRBV19	.	.	CASSSGYGQYF	TGTGCCAGTAGCTCCGGGTACGGGCAGTACTTC
TRBJ2-2	TRBV6-5	many	.	CASSYSPSLLGELFF	TGTGCCAGCAGTTACTCTCCGTCTCTCCTCGGGGAGCTGTTTTTT
TRBJ2-1	TRBV6-2/TRBV6-3	many	TRBD2	CASSYSAGAGGEQFF	TGTGCCAGCAGTTACTCAGCGGGAGCGGGGGGCGAGCAGTTCTTC
TRBJ1-5	TRBV19	many	.	CASSITVLGQPQHF	TGTGCCAGTAGTATCACGGTCCTGGGTCAGCCCCAGCATTTT
TRBJ1-2	TRBV6-2/TRBV6-3	.	.	CASSSGERQATYGYTF	TGTGCCAGCAGTTCGGGGGAGAGACAGGCGACTTATGGCTACACCTTC
TRBJ1-1	TRBV12-3/TRBV12-4	many	.	CASSLGQIEAFF	TGTGCCAGCAGTTTAGGTCAAATTGAAGCTTTCTTT
TRBJ1-1	TRBV12-3/TRBV12-4	once	.	CASSLSTEVFF	TGTGCCAGCAGTCTCAGCACTGAAGTTTTCTTT